Shown below are 26 T cell receptor beta chains from a single sample sequenced in a study of T cell responses to AZD1222 COVID-19 vaccine. Here immunoSEQ multiplex PCR was the method, and the copy in TCRdb shows in-frame clones only, minus some. Here the sample spans about 160,000 clones, about 90% being singletons. Here the sequenced sample was peripheral blood, taken on day 0 of AZD1222 vaccination. The receptors come from an adult in good health.

J is TRBJ2-3 and V is TRBV6-2 or TRBV6-3, with 10 bases matching TRBD1. J was trimmed by 4 bases and V by 5 bases; bases with no gene match: 3. The CDR3 contains 14 residues. CDR1 is MNHEY, CDR2 SVGEGT, per germline. In DNA form, the CDR3 reads TGTGCCAGCAGTCGTGGACAGGGGGCAGATACGCAGTATTTT. This encodes CASSRGQGADTQYF.

DNA of the CDR3: TGTGCCACCGGGAGGACAGGACTTAGCAATCAGCCCCAGCATTTT. Its translation: CATGRTGLSNQPQHF. This chain joins TRBV28 and TRBJ1-5, with 7 nucleotides matching TRBD1. The germline CDR1 and CDR2 sequences are MDHEN and SYDVKM. The CDR3 loop spans 15 amino acids. J gave up 0 bases and V 10 bases, and 9 bases lay outside the gene matches. Full variable domain (outside the CDR3, taken from reference TRBV28 and TRBJ1-5): DVKVTQSSRYLVKRTGEKVFLECVQDMDHENMFWYRQDPGLGLRLIYFSYDVKMKEKGDIPEGYSVSREKKERFSLILESASTNQTSMYLCATGRTGLSNQPQHFGDGTRLSIL.

Regarding this clone: Distinct nucleotide sequences in the sample also encode this CDR3. The CDR3 region has the DNA TGTGCCAGCAGTAGCGGGGCCTACAATGAGCAGTTCTTC. It yields the protein CASSSGAYNEQFF. The chain employs TRBV27 and TRBJ2-1; the match to TRBD2 covers 7 bases. The trim removed 5 bases at V and 2 bases at J, leaving 0 bases unmatched. CDR1 and CDR2 from the germline V gene are MNHEY and SMNVEV (reference sequence). The CDR3 covers 13 residues.

The chain couples TRBV10-3 to TRBJ1-2; tentatively, D is TRBD1 (6 bases). This CDR3 is built from 15 residues. V lost 3 bases and J 5 bases, leaving 16 bases between the germline ends. Germline CDR1 and CDR2: ENHRY and SYGVKD. DNA for the CDR3: TGTGCCATCAGTGAATACACAGGGAGCGGTTATGGCTACACCTTC. This codes for CAISEYTGSGYGYTF.

The rearrangement links TRBV28 to TRBJ2-7; TRBD1 agrees at 9 bases. CDR3 length equals 15 residues. Trimming at V came to 5 bases and at J to 0 bases, leaving 5 bases not matched to a gene. The germline V gene encodes CDR1 MDHEN and CDR2 SYDVKM. This chain's CDR3 is CASSPDRGFSYEQYF. As DNA, the CDR3 is TGTGCCAGCAGTCCCGACAGGGGGTTCTCCTACGAGCAGTACTTC.

The CDR3 sequence: CASSEESYEQYF. In nucleotides, the CDR3 is TGTGCCAGCAGTGAAGAGTCCTACGAGCAGTACTTC. The chain uses TRBV2 and TRBJ2-7; D not resolved. Germline CDR1 is SNHLY and CDR2 is FYNNEI. V dropped 1 base and J dropped 1 base, with 2 bases sitting between them. This CDR3 is 12 amino acids long. The variable domain in full, with the rest retrieved from reference TRBV2 and TRBJ2-7, is EPEVTQTPSHQVTQMGQEVILRCVPISNHLYFYWYRQILGQKVEFLVSFYNNEISEKSEIFDDQFSVERPDGSNFTLKIRSTKLEDSAMYFCASSEESYEQYFGPGTRLTVT.

This chain connects TRBV6-6 to TRBJ2-1; unclear D gene. V gave up 0 bases and J gave up 7 bases, with 7 bases separating them. This CDR3 contains 13 residues. Germline V gene sequence: CDR1 MNHNY, CDR2 SVGAGI (reference sequence). The CDR3 nucleotides are TGTGCCAGCAGTTACTCTGGTCCGAATGAGCAGTTCTTC. It encodes CASSYSGPNEQFF.

This sequence joins TRBV27 and TRBJ1-2; 10 bases are shared with TRBD1. Trimming at V came to 6 bases and at J to 3 bases, leaving 7 bases not matched to a gene. The CDR3 extends over 15 amino acids. The germline gives CDR1 MNHEY, CDR2 SMNVEV (reference sequence). The CDR3 here is CASSRLDRGDYGYTF. DNA of the CDR3: TGTGCCAGCAGCCGACTGGACAGGGGGGACTATGGCTACACCTTC.

This clone has only a few counts. V usage is TRBV5-6 and J usage is TRBJ1-5; tentative D call: TRBD1 (6 bases). The CDR3 is 13 amino acids. V was shortened by 4 bases and J by 6 bases, with 11 bases between the two germline ends. Per germline, CDR1 SGHDT and CDR2 YYEEEE. CDR3 bases: TGTGCCAGCAGCCCGACAGGCTCTCAGCCCCAGCATTTT. This sequence encodes CASSPTGSQPQHF.

The CDR3 coding sequence is TGTGCCAGTAGTCCCCTTTCAGGGGTGGACACTGAAGCTTTCTTT. Translating gives CASSPLSGVDTEAFF. The chain employs TRBV19 and TRBJ1-1, with a possible D match to TRBD1 (6 bases). The V gene's germline CDR1 is LNHDA and CDR2 SQIVND (reference sequence). The germline V and J ends were trimmed by 5 bases and 3 bases, with 16 bases remaining between them. The CDR3 sequence is 15 residues long. Using reference TRBV19 and TRBJ1-1 for the parts outside the CDR3, the full variable domain is DGGITQSPKYLFRKEGQNVTLSCEQNLNHDAMYWYRQDPGQGLRLIYYSQIVNDFQKGDIAEGYSVSREKKESFPLTVTSAQKNPTAFYLCASSPLSGVDTEAFFGQGTRLTVV.

J is TRBJ1-5 and V is TRBV28, with D tentatively TRBD1 (6 bases). V dropped 2 bases and J dropped 0 bases, with 11 bases sitting between them. The CDR3 runs to 16 residues. Germline-derived CDR1 and CDR2 are MDHEN and SYDVKM. Here the CDR3 DNA reads TGTGCCAGCAGTTTACTAGGGGGGTATAGCAATCAGCCCCAGCATTTT. Amino acids: CASSLLGGYSNQPQHF.

The V gene is TRBV5-4, the J gene TRBJ1-2, with unresolved D. Germline V CDR1 and CDR2: SGHNT, YYREEE (reference sequence). There are 16 residues in the CDR3. V was pared by 4 bases and J by 5 bases, with 21 bases between. The chain's CDR3 is CASSRRVQTTDYGYTF. In nucleotides, the CDR3 is TGTGCCAGCAGCCGTCGAGTCCAAACGACGGATTATGGCTACACCTTC.

V is TRBV2 and J is TRBJ1-2; unclear D gene. The V gene lost 2 bases and the J gene lost 8 bases, with 9 bases spanning the gap. CDR3 size: 12 residues. CDR1 SNHLY and CDR2 FYNNEI come from the germline V gene. CDR3 nucleotide sequence: TGTGCCAGCAGTGAATGGGAGGAGGGCTACACCTTC. This encodes CASSEWEEGYTF.

The chain employs TRBV7-6 and TRBJ2-2, with 10 bases identical to TRBD2. Germline V gene lookup returns CDR1 SGHVS and CDR2 FNYEAQ. J lost 4 bases, V lost 2 bases, and 7 bases had no gene match. This CDR3 is built from 17 residues. This CDR3 is CASSLSLAGVGTGELFF. The CDR3 region has the DNA TGTGCCAGCAGCTTAAGCCTAGCGGGAGTGGGCACCGGGGAGCTGTTTTTT.

The rearrangement uses TRBV6-5 and TRBJ1-2; 11 bases are a match to TRBD1. CDR3 size: 15 residues. V shed 6 bases, J shed 3 bases, and the junction held 6 bases outside the gene matches. CDR1 MNHEY and CDR2 SVGAGI come from the germline V gene. The CDR3 DNA is TGTGCCAGCAGCCTAAGGACAGGGGGCGACTATGGCTACACCTTC. Its protein is CASSLRTGGDYGYTF.

The chain is built from TRBV5-6 and TRBJ1-3; the D gene is possibly TRBD1 (5 bases). Germline CDR1 SGHDT, CDR2 YYEEEE. Trimming cost V 1 base and J 4 bases, with 12 bases left between them. The CDR3 spans 15 residues. Here the CDR3 DNA reads TGTGCCAGCAGCTTGTGGCCAGGGTTCGGAAACACCATATATTTT. It codes for CASSLWPGFGNTIYF.

In this sample, this clone turned up once. The CDR3 DNA sequence: TGTGCCAGCAGCTTTTCGGGCGAAGCTTTCTTT. Translating gives CASSFSGEAFF. The V call is TRBV7-9, the J call TRBJ1-1; D is undetermined. CDR3 length equals 11 residues. Germline CDR1 reads SEHNR; CDR2 reads FQNEAQ (reference sequence). Trimming took 3 bases from V and 8 from J, leaving 7 bases between them.

This chain joins TRBV10-1 and TRBJ2-2, with D tentatively TRBD1 (5 bases). Germline-derived CDR1 and CDR2 are WNHNN and SYGVQD (reference sequence). V was cut by 3 bases and J by 5 bases, with 13 bases left in between. This CDR3 comprises 15 residues. In DNA, the CDR3 is TGCGCCAGCAGTGATGGCAGGGTGGGGACCGGGGAGCTGTTTTTT. This translates into CASSDGRVGTGELFF.

V and J are TRBV28 and TRBJ1-4; maybe TRBD1 (5 bases). The CDR3 contains 13 residues. V gave up 7 bases and J gave up 3 bases, with 9 bases separating them. Germline values: CDR1 MDHEN, CDR2 SYDVKM. In DNA form, the CDR3 reads TGTGCCAGCACAGGGTTCTCTAATGAAAAACTGTTTTTT. Protein: CASTGFSNEKLFF.

The rearrangement joins TRBV18 to TRBJ1-5; TRBD1 matches at 11 bases. Germline V CDR1 and CDR2: KGHSH, LQKENI. The CDR3 has 15 amino acids. V trimming: 5 bases; J trimming: 7 bases; junction bases outside the gene matches: 7. CDR3 sequence reads: CASSSGQGAGQPQHF. The CDR3 coding sequence is TGTGCCAGCTCATCTGGACAGGGGGCAGGGCAGCCCCAGCATTTT.

This clone showed up just once. The rearrangement links TRBV25-1 to TRBJ1-1; D is unresolved. The CDR3 length is 13 residues. V was cut by 2 bases and J by 5 bases, with 9 bases left in between. The germline V gene encodes CDR1 MGHDK and CDR2 SYGVNS. This chain's CDR3 is CASSERGLTEAFF. CDR3 nucleotide sequence: TGTGCCAGCAGTGAAAGAGGGCTAACTGAAGCTTTCTTT.

The sample holds one count of this clone. The J gene is TRBJ2-2, the V gene TRBV7-9, with 12 bases lining up with TRBD2. The ends lost 7 bases at V and 6 bases at J; junction bases unmatched: 6. The V gene's germline CDR1 is SEHNR and CDR2 FQNEAQ (reference sequence). The CDR3 totals 15 residues. The CDR3 region is CASTPTSGRAGELFF. In DNA form, the CDR3 reads TGTGCCAGCACACCGACTAGCGGGAGAGCCGGGGAGCTGTTTTTT.

The rearrangement links TRBV3-1 (or the pseudogene TRBV3-2) to TRBJ2-5, with TRBD2 matching over 8 bases. The CDR3 is made up of 17 amino acids. Germline V gives CDR1 LGHDT, CDR2 YNNKEL (reference sequence). The V segment lost 0 bases and the J segment 5 bases; nucleotides outside the gene matches: 11. The CDR3 DNA is TGTGCCAGCAGCCAAGATATGGGGGCGGGAGGTTGGGAGACCCAGTACTTC. Its translation is CASSQDMGAGGWETQYF.

The J gene is TRBJ2-2, the V gene TRBV5-1, with TRBD1 matching 9 bases. CDR3 length: 16 amino acids. V was clipped by 3 bases and J by 1 base; unmatched bases: 4. In germline, CDR1 is SGHRS, CDR2 YFSETQ. The CDR3 loop reads CASSWGDRVNTGELFF. The CDR3 DNA reads TGCGCCAGCAGCTGGGGGGACAGGGTGAACACCGGGGAGCTGTTTTTT.

The CDR3 reads CASSVGASGVNEQFF. The CDR3 DNA reads as TGTGCCAGCAGCGTTGGGGCTAGCGGGGTAAATGAGCAGTTCTTC. The chain is built from TRBV9 and TRBJ2-1; 9 nucleotides match TRBD2. Looked up from germline, CDR1 is SGDLS and CDR2 is YYNGEE. The CDR3 runs 15 residues. Trimming cost V 2 bases and J 7 bases; bases outside gene matches: 7.

The genes are TRBV12-3 or TRBV12-4 and TRBJ1-1; D not certain. The CDR3 consists of 12 residues. V was shortened by 8 bases and J by 4 bases, with 11 bases between the two germline ends. The CDR3 nucleotides read TGTGCCAGCCGGTTCAGATTCACTGAAGCTTTCTTT. It encodes CASRFRFTEAFF.